These 17 T cell receptor beta chains share one sample of origin, sequenced in a study of T cells in Graves' hyperthyroidism and ophthalmopathy. The TCR beta CDR3 regions underwent amplification using RNA transcripts as the source. First-round RT-PCR targeting the TCR CDR3 was performed with the HTBI primer set. TCRdb recomputed calls from the multiplex PCR reads with MiXCR, one row per CDR3 protein. The sample carries roughly 330,000 distinct CDR3 sequences, roughly 15% recorded once. The source material was blood. The receptor set was obtained from a man aged 25 to 45 with Graves' hyperthyroidism.

This clonotype was observed many times. CDR3 bases: TGTGCCAGCAGTGAGGGGAGTTTAACCTATGGCTACACCTTC. Translated: CASSEGSLTYGYTF. The rearrangement joins TRBV6-1 to TRBJ1-2; D remains unclear. Per germline, CDR1 MNHNS and CDR2 SASEGT. CDR3 length: 14 amino acids. The V end was cut by 3 bases, the J end by 4 bases, with 12 bases between.

This clonotype was counted between two and nine times. The rearrangement links TRBV5-4 to TRBJ1-1, with a tentative D call TRBD1 (6 bases). The V end was cut by 4 bases, the J end by 1 base, with 8 bases between. Germline CDR1 is SGHNT and CDR2 is YYREEE (reference sequence). CDR3 length: 13 residues. CDR3 loop: CASSKDRNTEAFF. The DNA of the CDR3 is TGTGCCAGCAGCAAGGACAGGAACACTGAAGCTTTCTTT.

The chain recombines TRBV28 with TRBJ2-5; D may be TRBD1 or TRBD2 (5 bases each). Looked up from germline, CDR1 is MDHEN and CDR2 is SYDVKM. Trimming cost V 6 bases and J 4 bases, with 9 bases left between them. CDR3 length: 12 amino acids. The CDR3: CASSSGRETQYF. In DNA form, the CDR3 reads TGTGCCAGCAGCTCGGGGCGAGAGACCCAGTACTTC.

V usage is TRBV7-6 and J usage is TRBJ2-7; perhaps TRBD2 as D (7 bases). The CDR3 extends over 20 amino acids. In germline, CDR1 is SGHVS, CDR2 FNYEAQ. Trimming stripped 0 bases from V and 4 bases from J, with 28 bases between. CDR3 bases: TGTGCCAGCAGCTTAGCGCCCGGGGGGCTGCTAGCGGCAATTTCTTACGAGCAGTACTTC. Residues: CASSLAPGGLLAAISYEQYF.

This clonotype was picked up a small number of times. The genes are TRBV25-1 and TRBJ2-7; 7 nucleotides line up with TRBD1. The CDR3 totals 15 residues. Germline CDR1 MGHDK, CDR2 SYGVNS. Trimming took 0 bases from V and 5 from J; bases not matched to a gene: 7. CDR3 in DNA: TGTGCCAGCAGTGAATATTCCGGGACAGTCCACGAGCAGTACTTC. Residues: CASSEYSGTVHEQYF.

This chain connects TRBV5-1 to TRBJ1-1, with a tentative D call TRBD1 (6 bases). CDR3 length equals 16 residues. V was trimmed by 0 bases and J by 4 bases, leaving 16 bases between them. CDR1 is SGHRS and CDR2 is YFSETQ in the germline V gene. As DNA, the CDR3 is TGCGCCAGCAGCTTGGTCTGGGGGGGCGAAGGCACTGAAGCTTTCTTT. Protein: CASSLVWGGEGTEAFF.

This clonotype was detected many times. The rearrangement uses TRBV20-1 and TRBJ2-1; D is unresolved. Deletions cut 3 bases from V and 0 bases from J, with 6 bases between. The CDR3 is 13 amino acids. Germline-derived CDR1 and CDR2 are DFQATT and SNEGSKA (reference sequence). The CDR3 region has the DNA TGCAGTGCTAGCCAGAGCTCCTACAATGAGCAGTTCTTC. The encoded protein is CSASQSSYNEQFF.

This clonotype was seen ten or more times. The genes are TRBV2 and TRBJ2-3; D ambiguous. With 6 bases removed from V and 0 bases from J, the gap between germline ends came to 7 bases. Per the germline V gene, CDR1 is SNHLY and CDR2 is FYNNEI. The length of the CDR3 is 13 residues. The CDR3 protein is CASRSPSTDTQYF. The CDR3 DNA reads as TGTGCCAGCAGGTCACCTAGCACAGATACGCAGTATTTT.

This clonotype was seen once. A single base separates this from a much larger clone, so it may be a read error. The chain uses TRBV7-2 and TRBJ1-2; 12 bases agree with TRBD1. Germline loops: CDR1 SGHTA, CDR2 FQGNSA. The CDR3 has 17 residues. The CDR3 spells CASSLIRDRGQNYGSTF. As DNA, the CDR3 is TGTGCCAGCAGCTTAATACGGGACAGGGGGCAGAACTATGGCTCCACCTTC.

This clonotype has at least ten counts. V is TRBV10-3 and J is TRBJ2-3, with 11 positions matching TRBD2. Germline CDR1 reads ENHRY; CDR2 reads SYGVKD. There are 15 residues in the CDR3. With V trimmed by 10 bases and J by 2 bases, 8 bases remained unmatched. The CDR3 region is CATMGGLAVTDTQYF. The CDR3 nucleotides are TGTGCCACCATGGGGGGACTAGCGGTCACAGATACGCAGTATTTT.

This clonotype was seen repeatedly, ten times or more. The chain recombines TRBV13 with TRBJ2-7, with D maybe TRBD2 (6 bases). V lost 7 bases and J 4 bases, leaving 14 bases between the germline ends. Per germline, CDR1 PRHDT and CDR2 FYEKMQ (reference sequence). The CDR3 consists of 13 residues. The chain's CDR3 is CASNAGRIYEQYF. As DNA, the CDR3 is TGTGCCAGCAACGCGGGACGGATATACGAGCAGTACTTC.

A note on this clonotype: A much larger clone lies a single base off, so this may be a read error. J is TRBJ2-3 and V is TRBV5-1; weak D call: TRBD1 (6 bases). The V end lost 4 bases, the J end lost 4 bases, and 16 bases lay between the germline ends. Germline lookup yields CDR1 SGHRS and CDR2 YFSETQ. This CDR3 has 15 residues. The CDR3 sequence: CASSPGQLSADTQYF. Written as DNA, the CDR3 is TGCGCCAGCAGCCCGGGACAACTTAGCGCAGATACGCAGTATTTT.

The chain is built from TRBV15 and TRBJ2-2, with TRBD1 identical over 8 bases. The CDR3 covers 16 residues. Germline V gene data show CDR1 as LNHNV and CDR2 as YYDKDF (reference sequence). V dropped 4 bases and J dropped 5; count of bases not matched to a gene: 9. The CDR3 spells CATSTHTGGRTGELFF. The CDR3 nucleotides read TGTGCCACCAGCACCCATACAGGGGGAAGGACCGGGGAGCTGTTTTTT.

This clonotype was seen repeatedly, ten times or more. The rearrangement links TRBV28 to TRBJ2-3; 9 nucleotides align to TRBD2. Per the germline V gene, CDR1 is MDHEN and CDR2 is SYDVKM. J gave up 1 base and V 6 bases, and 5 bases lay outside the gene matches. The CDR3 contains 15 residues. Here the CDR3 DNA reads TGTGCCAGCAGCCTGACTAGCGGACGCACAGATACGCAGTATTTT. Encoded protein: CASSLTSGRTDTQYF.

The chain has TRBV24-1 and TRBJ2-7, with 8 bases identical to TRBD2. The V gene end was trimmed by 4 bases and the J gene end by 5 bases; junction bases not matched to a gene: 9. The CDR3 length is 15 residues. Germline CDR1 is KGHDR and CDR2 is SFDVKD. The CDR3 protein is CATSDPGTSPHEQYF. CDR3 sequence (DNA): TGTGCCACCAGTGACCCCGGGACTAGTCCCCACGAGCAGTACTTC.

This clonotype was seen at least ten times. J is TRBJ1-1 and V is TRBV28; D gene unclear. The CDR3 is 14 amino acids. Trimming pared 8 bases from V and 4 bases from J, leaving 17 bases between. Germline CDR1 MDHEN, CDR2 SYDVKM. The DNA for the CDR3 is TGTGCCAGCCGGGCAGGCGGGCGGATCACTGAAGCTTTCTTT. Translating it yields CASRAGGRITEAFF.

This chain connects TRBV13 to TRBJ2-7, with 9 positions matching TRBD1. The CDR3 spans 14 residues. The J segment lost 4 bases and the V segment lost 5 bases, leaving 6 bases of the junction unmatched. Germline V gene data show CDR1 as PRHDT and CDR2 as FYEKMQ (reference sequence). In DNA, the CDR3 is TGTGCCAGCAGCATCGGACAGGGGTCGTACGAGCAGTACTTC. Its protein is CASSIGQGSYEQYF.